This TCR beta chain emerged from a study of blood T cell repertoires in COVID-19. Study context: Italy, Spain and the United States were the sources of the convalescent and acute COVID-19 samples. From T cells, B-cell-depleted T cells, or PBMCs came the material, which was cDNA or gDNA.

In the original processing: Reference gene primers were amplified, and this amplification served to estimate nucleated cell counts. Some clones are missing from TCRdb's copy, which holds only in-frame ones; the method was immunoSEQ multiplex PCR. The V and J calls and the clone size are those of that table, but D and trimming were determined from the DNA. The data hold 90,000 to 100,000 clones, with 86% observed a single time. This CDR3 is 14 amino acids long. V was clipped by 1 base and J by 5 bases, with 13 bases between them. CDR1 and CDR2 (germline): SGHRS, YFSETQ. The chain links TRBV5-1 to TRBJ2-7, with D maybe TRBD1 (6 bases). Sample: peripheral blood. The receptor was isolated from an older man with acute or convalescent COVID-19. CDR3 protein: CASSLLQGGNEQYF. The CDR3 coding sequence is TGCGCCAGCAGCTTGCTACAGGGTGGCAACGAGCAGTACTTC.